These 4 T cell receptor beta chains came from one sample sequenced in a study of cytomegalovirus exposure and HLA in healthy donors (dated by TCRdb to between 2016 and 2019). Library creation used the immunoSEQ multiplex PCR assay. For the multiplex PCR, a mixture combining 60 forward primers for TCR Vbeta segments and 13 reverse primers for TCR Jbeta segments was used. The table comes from immuneACCESS by way of TCRdb, which keeps in-frame sequences with V and J called. Part of the clones is missing from these tables; in studies checked, under half for an unresolved V gene and the rest for unknown reasons. Across this sample there are roughly 100,000 clones, with over 60% seen only once. The top ten clones comprise about 5.7% of the sample. Material: PBMCs. These TCRs come from a woman aged 18-35 years in good health and CMV-seropositive.

This clone was detected a few times. The V gene is TRBV7-2, the J gene TRBJ2-7, with 10 nucleotides matching TRBD2. This CDR3 region has 16 residues. Looked up from germline, CDR1 is SGHTA and CDR2 is FQGNSA. V trimming: 5 bases; J trimming: 0 bases; junction bases outside the gene matches: 7. This chain's CDR3 is CASSQIGLAASYEQYF. The DNA for the CDR3 is TGTGCCAGCAGCCAAATAGGACTAGCGGCCTCCTACGAGCAGTACTTC.

This chain connects TRBV6-6 to TRBJ1-2; a possible D gene is TRBD1 (6 bases). Trimming left V 4 bases short and J 5 bases short, with 14 bases between. This CDR3 has 14 residues. In germline, CDR1 is MNHNY, CDR2 SVGAGI (reference sequence). In nucleotides, the CDR3 is TGTGCCAGCAGTTCTCAGGGGCCCCCTTATGGCTACACCTTC. It specifies CASSSQGPPYGYTF.

This chain joins TRBV28 and TRBJ2-5; 7 bases fit TRBD1. V dropped 4 bases and J dropped 4; count of bases not matched to a gene: 6. Germline V gene sequence: CDR1 MDHEN, CDR2 SYDVKM. This CDR3 is 14 amino acids long. CDR3 loop: CASSSQGGVETQYF. In DNA, the CDR3 is TGTGCCAGCAGTTCACAAGGGGGCGTAGAGACCCAGTACTTC.

J is TRBJ2-5 and V is TRBV2; D possibly corresponds to TRBD1 (5 bases). CDR3 length equals 15 residues. V lost 5 bases and J 2 bases, leaving 15 bases between the germline ends. The germline gives CDR1 SNHLY, CDR2 FYNNEI. The CDR3 sequence: CASSRMTVPQETQYF. In DNA, the CDR3 is TGTGCCAGCAGTAGAATGACAGTCCCACAAGAGACCCAGTACTTC.